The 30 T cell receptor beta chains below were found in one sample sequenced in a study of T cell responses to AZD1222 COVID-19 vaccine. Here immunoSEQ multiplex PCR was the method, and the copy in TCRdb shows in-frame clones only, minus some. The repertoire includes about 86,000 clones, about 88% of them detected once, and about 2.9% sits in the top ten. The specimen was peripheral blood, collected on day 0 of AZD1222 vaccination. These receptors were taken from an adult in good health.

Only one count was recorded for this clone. The CDR3 region is CASSLGGGTDRRYGYTF. In nucleotides, the CDR3 is TGTGCCAGCAGCTTAGGAGGCGGGACAGACCGTCGCTATGGCTACACCTTC. The chain links TRBV7-9 to TRBJ1-2, with TRBD1 identical over 7 bases. The CDR3 sequence is 17 residues long. Losses at the gene ends were 1 base for V and 4 bases for J; bases not matched to a gene: 12. Germline V lookup: CDR1 SEHNR, CDR2 FQNEAQ (reference sequence). The full variable domain, in which reference TRBV7-9 and TRBJ1-2 provide the parts outside the CDR3, is DTGVSQNPRHKITKRGQNVTFRCDPISEHNRLYWYRQTLGQGPEFLTYFQNEAQLEKSRLLSDRFSAERPKGSFSTLEIQRTEQGDSAMYLCASSLGGGTDRRYGYTFGSGTRLTVV.

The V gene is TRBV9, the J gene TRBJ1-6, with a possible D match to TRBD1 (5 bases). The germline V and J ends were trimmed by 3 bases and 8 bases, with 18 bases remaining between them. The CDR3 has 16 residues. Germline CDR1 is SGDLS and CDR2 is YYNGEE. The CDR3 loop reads CASSASRGASYSPLHF. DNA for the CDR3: TGTGCCAGCAGCGCGAGCCGTGGGGCAAGCTATTCACCCCTCCACTTT. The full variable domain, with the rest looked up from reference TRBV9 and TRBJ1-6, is DSGVTQTPKHLITATGQRVTLRCSPRSGDLSVYWYQQSLDQGLQFLIQYYNGEERAKGNILERFSAQQFPDLHSELNLSSLELGDSALYFCASSASRGASYSPLHFGNGTRLTVT.

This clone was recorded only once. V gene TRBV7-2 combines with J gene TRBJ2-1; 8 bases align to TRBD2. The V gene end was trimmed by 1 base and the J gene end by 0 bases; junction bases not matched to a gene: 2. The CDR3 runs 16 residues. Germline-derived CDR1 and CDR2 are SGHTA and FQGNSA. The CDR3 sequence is CASSLGSGSSYNEQFF. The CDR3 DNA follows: TGTGCCAGCAGCTTAGGCAGCGGGAGCTCCTACAATGAGCAGTTCTTC.

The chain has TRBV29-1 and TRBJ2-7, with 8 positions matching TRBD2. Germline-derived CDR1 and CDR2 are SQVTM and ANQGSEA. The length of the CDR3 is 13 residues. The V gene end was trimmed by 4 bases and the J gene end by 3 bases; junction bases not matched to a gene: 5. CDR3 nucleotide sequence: TGCAGCGTTGTACGGCTAGCGGGCTACGAGCAGTACTTC. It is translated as CSVVRLAGYEQYF.

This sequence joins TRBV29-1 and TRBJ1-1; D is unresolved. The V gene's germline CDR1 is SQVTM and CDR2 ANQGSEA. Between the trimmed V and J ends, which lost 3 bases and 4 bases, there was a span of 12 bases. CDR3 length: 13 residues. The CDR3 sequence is CSVEIGSFTEAFF. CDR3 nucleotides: TGCAGCGTTGAGATAGGGTCTTTCACTGAAGCTTTCTTT.

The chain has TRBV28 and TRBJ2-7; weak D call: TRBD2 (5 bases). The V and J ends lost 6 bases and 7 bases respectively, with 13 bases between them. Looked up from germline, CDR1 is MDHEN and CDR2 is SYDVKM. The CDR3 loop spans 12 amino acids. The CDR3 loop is CASSPSHREQYF. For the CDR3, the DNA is TGTGCCAGCAGCCCTAGCCACCGAGAGCAGTACTTC. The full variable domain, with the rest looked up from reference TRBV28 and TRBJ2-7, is DVKVTQSSRYLVKRTGEKVFLECVQDMDHENMFWYRQDPGLGLRLIYFSYDVKMKEKGDIPEGYSVSREKKERFSLILESASTNQTSMYLCASSPSHREQYFGPGTRLTVT.

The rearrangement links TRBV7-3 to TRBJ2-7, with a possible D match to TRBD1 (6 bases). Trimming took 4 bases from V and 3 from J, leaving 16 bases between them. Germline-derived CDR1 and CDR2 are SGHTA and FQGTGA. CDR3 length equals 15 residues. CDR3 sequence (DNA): TGTGCCAGCAGCTCCTCGGGACATACCATCTACGAGCAGTACTTC. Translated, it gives CASSSSGHTIYEQYF.

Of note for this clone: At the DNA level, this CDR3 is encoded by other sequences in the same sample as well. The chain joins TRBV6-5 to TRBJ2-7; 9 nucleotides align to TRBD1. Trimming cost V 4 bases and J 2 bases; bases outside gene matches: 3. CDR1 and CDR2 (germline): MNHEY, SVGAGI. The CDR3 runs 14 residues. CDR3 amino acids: CASSSGTGTYEQYF. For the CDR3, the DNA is TGTGCCAGCAGTTCCGGGACAGGGACCTACGAGCAGTACTTC.

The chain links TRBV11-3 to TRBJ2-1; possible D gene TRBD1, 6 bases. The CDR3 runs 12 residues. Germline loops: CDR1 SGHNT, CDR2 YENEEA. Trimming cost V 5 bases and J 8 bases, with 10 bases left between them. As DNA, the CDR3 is TGTGCCAGCAGCACACAGGGCCATGAGCAGTTCTTC. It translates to CASSTQGHEQFF. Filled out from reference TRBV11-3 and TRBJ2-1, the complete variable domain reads EAGVVQSPRYKIIEKKQPVAFWCNPISGHNTLYWYLQNLGQGPELLIRYENEEAVDDSQLPKDRFSAERLKGVDSTLKIQPAELGDSAVYLCASSTQGHEQFFGPGTRLTVL.

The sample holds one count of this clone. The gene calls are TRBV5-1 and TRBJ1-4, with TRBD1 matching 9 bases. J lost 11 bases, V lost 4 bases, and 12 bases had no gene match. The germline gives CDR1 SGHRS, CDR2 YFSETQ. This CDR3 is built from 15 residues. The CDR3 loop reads CASSTHPGQGSKLFF. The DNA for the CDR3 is TGCGCCAGCAGCACCCACCCGGGACAGGGTAGCAAACTGTTTTTT.

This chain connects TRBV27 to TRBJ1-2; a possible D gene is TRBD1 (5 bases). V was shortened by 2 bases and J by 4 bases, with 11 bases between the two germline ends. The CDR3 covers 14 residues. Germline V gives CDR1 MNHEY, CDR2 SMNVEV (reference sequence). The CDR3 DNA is TGTGCCAGCAGTTTAAGGGGCGCGATCTATGGCTACACCTTC. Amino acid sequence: CASSLRGAIYGYTF.

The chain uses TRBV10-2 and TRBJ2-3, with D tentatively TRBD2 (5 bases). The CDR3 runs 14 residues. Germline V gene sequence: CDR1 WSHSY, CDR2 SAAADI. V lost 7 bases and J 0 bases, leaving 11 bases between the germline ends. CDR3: CASKGARSTDTQYF. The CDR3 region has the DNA TGCGCCAGCAAGGGAGCACGAAGCACAGATACGCAGTATTTT.

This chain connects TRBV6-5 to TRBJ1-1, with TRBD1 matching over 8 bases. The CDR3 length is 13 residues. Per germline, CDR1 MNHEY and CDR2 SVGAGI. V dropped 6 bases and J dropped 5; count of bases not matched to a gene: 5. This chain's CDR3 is CASRDRVGTEAFF. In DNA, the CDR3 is TGTGCCAGCAGGGACAGGGTTGGAACTGAAGCTTTCTTT.

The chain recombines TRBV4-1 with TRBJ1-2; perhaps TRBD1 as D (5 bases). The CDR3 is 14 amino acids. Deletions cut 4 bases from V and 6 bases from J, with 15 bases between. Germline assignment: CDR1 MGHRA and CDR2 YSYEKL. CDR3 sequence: CASSLLQVDHGYTF. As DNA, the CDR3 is TGCGCCAGCAGCCTATTACAGGTCGATCATGGCTACACCTTC.

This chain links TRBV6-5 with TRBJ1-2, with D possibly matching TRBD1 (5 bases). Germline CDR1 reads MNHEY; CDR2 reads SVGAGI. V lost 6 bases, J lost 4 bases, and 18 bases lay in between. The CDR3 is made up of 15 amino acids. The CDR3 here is CASRPGTSDSYGYTF. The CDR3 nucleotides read TGTGCCAGCAGACCCGGGACCTCGGACTCCTATGGCTACACCTTC.

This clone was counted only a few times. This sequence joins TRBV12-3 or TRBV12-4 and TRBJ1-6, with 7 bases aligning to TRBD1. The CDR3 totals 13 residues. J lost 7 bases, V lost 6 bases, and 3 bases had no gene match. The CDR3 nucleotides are TGTGCCAGCAGACCAGGGGGGAATTCACCCCTCCACTTT. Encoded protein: CASRPGGNSPLHF.

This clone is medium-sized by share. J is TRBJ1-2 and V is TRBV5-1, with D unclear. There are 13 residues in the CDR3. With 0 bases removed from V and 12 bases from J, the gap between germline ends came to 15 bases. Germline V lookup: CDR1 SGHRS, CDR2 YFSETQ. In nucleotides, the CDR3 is TGCGCCAGCAGCTTGGAGTACGGGGTAGATAACACCTTC. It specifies CASSLEYGVDNTF.

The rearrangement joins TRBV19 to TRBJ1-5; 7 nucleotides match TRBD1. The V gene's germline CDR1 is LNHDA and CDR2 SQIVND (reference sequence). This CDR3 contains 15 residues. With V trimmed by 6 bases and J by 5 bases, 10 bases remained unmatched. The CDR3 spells CASSGDRAPYQPQHF. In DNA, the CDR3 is TGTGCCAGTAGCGGAGACAGGGCCCCTTATCAGCCCCAGCATTTT.

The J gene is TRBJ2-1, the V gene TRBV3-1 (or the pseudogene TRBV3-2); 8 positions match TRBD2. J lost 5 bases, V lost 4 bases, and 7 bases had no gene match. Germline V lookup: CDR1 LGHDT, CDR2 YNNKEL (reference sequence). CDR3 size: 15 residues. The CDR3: CASSRDSGAHNEQFF. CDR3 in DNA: TGTGCCAGCAGCCGCGATAGCGGGGCTCACAATGAGCAGTTCTTC.

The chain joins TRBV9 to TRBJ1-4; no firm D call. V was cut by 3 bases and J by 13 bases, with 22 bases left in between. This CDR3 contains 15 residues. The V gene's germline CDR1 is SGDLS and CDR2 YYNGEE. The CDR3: CASSASGLPSGILFF. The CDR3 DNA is TGTGCCAGCAGCGCAAGCGGACTGCCCTCGGGTATACTGTTTTTT.

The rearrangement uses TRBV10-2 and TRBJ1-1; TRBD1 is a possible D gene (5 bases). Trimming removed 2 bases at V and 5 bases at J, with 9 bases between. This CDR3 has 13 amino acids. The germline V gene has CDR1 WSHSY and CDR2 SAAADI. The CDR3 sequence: CASSEPYRTEAFF. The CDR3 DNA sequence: TGCGCCAGCAGTGAGCCATACAGGACTGAAGCTTTCTTT.

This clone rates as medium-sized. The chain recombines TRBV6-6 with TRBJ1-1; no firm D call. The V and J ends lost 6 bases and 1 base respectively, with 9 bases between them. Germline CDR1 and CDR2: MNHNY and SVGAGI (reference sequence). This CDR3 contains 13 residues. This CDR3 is CASSDGQNTEAFF. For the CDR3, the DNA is TGTGCCAGCAGCGACGGTCAGAACACTGAAGCTTTCTTT.

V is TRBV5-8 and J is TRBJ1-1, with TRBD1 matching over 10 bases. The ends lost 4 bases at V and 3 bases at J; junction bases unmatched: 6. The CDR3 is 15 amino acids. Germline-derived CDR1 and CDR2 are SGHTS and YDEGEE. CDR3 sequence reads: CASSPGTGADTEAFF. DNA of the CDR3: TGTGCCAGCAGCCCGGGGACAGGGGCAGACACTGAAGCTTTCTTT.

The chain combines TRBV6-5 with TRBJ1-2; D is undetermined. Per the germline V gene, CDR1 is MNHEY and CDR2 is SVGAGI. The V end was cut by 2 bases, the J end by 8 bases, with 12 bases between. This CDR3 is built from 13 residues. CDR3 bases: TGTGCCAGCAGTTACAGCGGGAGAGGAGGCTACACCTTC. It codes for CASSYSGRGGYTF.

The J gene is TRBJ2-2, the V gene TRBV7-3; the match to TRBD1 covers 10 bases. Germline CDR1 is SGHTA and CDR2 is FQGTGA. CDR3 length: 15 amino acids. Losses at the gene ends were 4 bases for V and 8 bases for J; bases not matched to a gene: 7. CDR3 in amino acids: CASSSRQGARGELFF. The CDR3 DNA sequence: TGTGCCAGCAGCTCCCGACAGGGGGCAAGGGGGGAGCTGTTTTTT.

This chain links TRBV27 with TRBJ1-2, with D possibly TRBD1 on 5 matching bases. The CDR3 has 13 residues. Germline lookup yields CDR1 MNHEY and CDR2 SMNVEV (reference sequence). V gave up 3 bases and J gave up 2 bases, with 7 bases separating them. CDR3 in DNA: TGTGCCAGCAGTTTCAAGGGGAACTATGGCTACACCTTC. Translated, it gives CASSFKGNYGYTF.

CDR3 protein: CASSDRVNTEAFF. The CDR3 DNA sequence: TGTGCCAGCTCGGACAGGGTGAACACTGAAGCTTTCTTT. The rearrangement links TRBV3-1 (or the pseudogene TRBV3-2) to TRBJ1-1; TRBD1 agrees at 8 bases. The CDR3 is 13 amino acids. Trimming took 8 bases from V and 0 from J; bases not matched to a gene: 2. The V gene's germline CDR1 is LGHDT and CDR2 YNNKEL (reference sequence).

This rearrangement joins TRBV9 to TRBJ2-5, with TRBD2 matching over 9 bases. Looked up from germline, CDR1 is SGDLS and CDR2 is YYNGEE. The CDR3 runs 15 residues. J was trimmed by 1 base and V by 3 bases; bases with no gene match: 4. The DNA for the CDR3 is TGTGCCAGCAGCGAACAGACTAGCGGCCAAGAGACCCAGTACTTC. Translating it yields CASSEQTSGQETQYF. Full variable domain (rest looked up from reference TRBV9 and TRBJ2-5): DSGVTQTPKHLITATGQRVTLRCSPRSGDLSVYWYQQSLDQGLQFLIQYYNGEERAKGNILERFSAQQFPDLHSELNLSSLELGDSALYFCASSEQTSGQETQYFGPGTRLLVL.

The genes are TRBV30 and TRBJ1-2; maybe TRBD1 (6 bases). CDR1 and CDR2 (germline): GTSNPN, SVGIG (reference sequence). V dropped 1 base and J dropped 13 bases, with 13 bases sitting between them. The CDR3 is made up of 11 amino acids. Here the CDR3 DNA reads TGTGCCTGGAGTGGGGGGGCGTCCTGCACCTTC. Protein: CAWSGGASCTF.

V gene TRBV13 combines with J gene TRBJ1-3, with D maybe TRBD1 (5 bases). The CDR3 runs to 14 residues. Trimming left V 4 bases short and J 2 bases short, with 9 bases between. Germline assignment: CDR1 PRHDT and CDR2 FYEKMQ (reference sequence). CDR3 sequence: CASSSSGAGNTIYF. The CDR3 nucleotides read TGTGCCAGCAGCTCCTCGGGGGCTGGAAACACCATATATTTT.